This TCR beta chain comes out of a study of T-cell reconstitution after alpha-beta-depleted transplantation in children. The sample holds many counts of this clonotype. Antigen: not known. This CDR3 contains 17 residues. From germline, CDR1 is SGHDT and CDR2 YYEEEE. The ends lost 1 base at V and 0 bases at J; junction bases unmatched: 7. Study observations and caveats: Several patients had high TCRbeta diversity at day 60; it came from surviving recipient T cells and thymic progenitors. Several hundred graft clones that had expanded were reportedly the source of alpha-beta T cells about two months after transplant. After one year, T-cell counts and TCRbeta diversity mostly came from new T cells.

Preparing the TCRbeta library involved the use of unique molecular identifiers. A single record per CDR3 protein comes from TCRdb applying MiXCR to the PCR reads. Of over 100,000 distinct CDR3 sequences in the sample, around a tenth were seen once. This TCR derives from a boy between 2 and 15 years old with acute lymphoblastic leukemia, due to receive a stem cell transplant. The chain is built from TRBV5-6 and TRBJ2-3; 8 nucleotides align to TRBD2. Sample: PBMCs, taken before TCRalphabeta/CD19-depleted stem cell transplant. The CDR3 here is CASSLRVPSGSTDTQYF. CDR3 DNA sequence: TGTGCCAGCAGCTTGAGGGTTCCTAGCGGGAGCACAGATACGCAGTATTTT.